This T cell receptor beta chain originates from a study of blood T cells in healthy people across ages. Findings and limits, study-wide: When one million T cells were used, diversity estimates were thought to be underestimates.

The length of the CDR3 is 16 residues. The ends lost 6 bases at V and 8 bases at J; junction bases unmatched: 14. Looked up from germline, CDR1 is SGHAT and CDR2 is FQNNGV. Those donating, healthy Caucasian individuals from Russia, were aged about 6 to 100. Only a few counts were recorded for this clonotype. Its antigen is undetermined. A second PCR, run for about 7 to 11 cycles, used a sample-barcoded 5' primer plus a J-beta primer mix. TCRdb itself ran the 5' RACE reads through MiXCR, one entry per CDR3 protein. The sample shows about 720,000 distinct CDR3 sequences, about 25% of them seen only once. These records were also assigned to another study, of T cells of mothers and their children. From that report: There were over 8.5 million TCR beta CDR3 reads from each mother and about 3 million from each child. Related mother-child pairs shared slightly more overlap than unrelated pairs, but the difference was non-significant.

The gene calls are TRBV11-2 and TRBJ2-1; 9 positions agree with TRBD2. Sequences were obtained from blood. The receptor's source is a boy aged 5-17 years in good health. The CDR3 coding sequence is TGTGCCAGCAGGCTAGATAGCGGGAGAGGTGTGGATGAGCAGTTCTTC. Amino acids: CASRLDSGRGVDEQFF.